The clone carrying this T cell receptor (beta chain) was counted between two and nine times. What it recognizes is unknown. This record comes from a study of vaccination and CD4 T cells after COVID-19. Study-wide results and caveats: Spike mono-reactivity was the property of 304 of 307 vaccine-specific clones in convalescent patients. Convalescent patients gained a median around 87% of their reactive clones only post-vaccination.

TCRdb reanalysed the PCR reads using MiXCR and keeps one entry per CDR3 protein. The sample includes about 39,000 distinct CDR3 sequences, more than 30% of them seen just once. Time point given: late sampling 161 to 241 days after vaccination in a few convalescent patients. Germline CDR1 is SGHVS and CDR2 is FQNEAQ. The length of the CDR3 is 15 residues. Deletions cut 2 bases from V and 0 bases from J, with 11 bases between. Here the sequenced sample was CD4+ T cells from blood, taken about 7 months after SARS-CoV-2 vaccination. The chain is built from TRBV7-8 and TRBJ2-7, with unresolved D. The receptor comes from a human donor who had recovered from COVID-19. The CDR3 loop is CASSLYLMSSYEQYF. In nucleotides, the CDR3 is TGTGCCAGCAGCTTATACCTCATGAGCTCCTACGAGCAGTACTTC.